What follows are 9 T cell receptor beta chains derived from one specimen sequenced in a study of monozygotic twins with cystic fibrosis. Using immunoSEQ multiplex PCR, the repertoire was profiled, and TCRdb retains in-frame clones only, with some absent. The data hold tens of thousands of clones, with 95% to 98% observed a single time. The sample consisted of blood. The receptors shown here come from a girl under 18 with cystic fibrosis.

The rearrangement links TRBV4-1 to TRBJ2-2, with D tentatively TRBD1 (6 bases). Deletions cut 2 bases from V and 3 bases from J, with 13 bases between. Germline lookup yields CDR1 MGHRA and CDR2 YSYEKL. The CDR3 is made up of 16 amino acids. The CDR3 reads CASSQYKGEYTGELFF. As DNA, the CDR3 is TGCGCCAGCAGCCAATATAAGGGGGAGTACACCGGGGAGCTGTTTTTT.

The chain carries TRBV20-1 and TRBJ1-1; D might be TRBD1 (5 bases). The CDR3 covers 11 residues. Germline CDR1 and CDR2: DFQATT and SNEGSKA (reference sequence). V gave up 7 bases and J gave up 3 bases, with 9 bases separating them. The CDR3 here is CSVGGYTEAFF. Here the CDR3 DNA reads TGCAGTGTGGGGGGTTACACTGAAGCTTTCTTT.

The chain uses TRBV4-3 and TRBJ1-2, with D unclear. The CDR3 runs 14 residues. V lost 4 bases, J lost 8 bases, and 17 bases lay in between. CDR1 LGHNA and CDR2 YSLEER come from the germline V gene. CDR3 sequence (DNA): TGCGCCAGCAGCCTCCGGTCTCGGGAATTGGGCTACACCTTC. Translating gives CASSLRSRELGYTF.

V is TRBV7-2 and J is TRBJ2-5; D call uncertain. V shed 3 bases and J shed 3 bases, with 5 bases lying between them. The V gene's germline CDR1 is SGHTA and CDR2 FQGNSA. This CDR3 region has 12 residues. The CDR3 DNA reads TGTGCCAGCAGCTTCACAGAAGAGACCCAGTACTTC. This codes for CASSFTEETQYF. Full variable domain (missing parts from reference TRBV7-2 and TRBJ2-5): GAGVSQSPSNKVTEKGKDVELRCDPISGHTALYWYRQSLGQGLEFLIYFQGNSAPDKSGLPSDRFSAERTGGSVSTLTIQRTQQEDSAVYLCASSFTEETQYFGPGTRLLVL.

The V gene is TRBV29-1, the J gene TRBJ2-7, with D possibly being TRBD2 (5 bases). Deletions cut 7 bases from V and 2 bases from J, with 18 bases between. The CDR3 is made up of 14 amino acids. The germline V gene encodes CDR1 SQVTM and CDR2 ANQGSEA. The CDR3 reads CSAMPETNTYEQYF. DNA for the CDR3: TGCAGCGCGATGCCCGAGACTAATACCTACGAGCAGTACTTC.

The chain recombines TRBV7-9 with TRBJ2-5; TRBD2 might be the D (6 bases). V was shortened by 2 bases and J by 5 bases, with 18 bases between the two germline ends. This CDR3 comprises 16 residues. Germline CDR1 is SEHNR and CDR2 is FQNEAQ (reference sequence). The CDR3: CASSLQFGRGVETQYF. CDR3 sequence (DNA): TGTGCCAGCAGCTTACAGTTTGGTCGCGGGGTGGAGACCCAGTACTTC.

The V call is TRBV9, the J call TRBJ1-2; D not resolved. The V gene lost 4 bases and the J gene lost 5 bases, with 12 bases spanning the gap. Germline V CDR1 and CDR2: SGDLS, YYNGEE. This CDR3 region has 13 residues. CDR3 in amino acids: CASSPPGAYGYTF. The CDR3 DNA reads as TGTGCCAGCAGCCCCCCGGGCGCTTATGGCTACACCTTC.

CDR3 loop: CSVLGVHEQYF. CDR3 sequence (DNA): TGCAGCGTTCTGGGGGTCCACGAGCAGTACTTC. The chain joins TRBV29-1 to TRBJ2-7, with D tentatively TRBD1 or TRBD2 (5 bases each). This CDR3 spans 11 amino acids. The V end lost 5 bases, the J end lost 5 bases, and 10 bases lay between the germline ends. Per germline, CDR1 SQVTM and CDR2 ANQGSEA.

The rearrangement joins TRBV5-1 to TRBJ2-7; 7 bases agree with TRBD2. Germline loops: CDR1 SGHRS, CDR2 YFSETQ. This CDR3 has 14 amino acids. Trimming at V came to 0 bases and at J to 2 bases, leaving 2 bases not matched to a gene. The CDR3: CASSLAGTTYEQYF. In DNA form, the CDR3 reads TGCGCCAGCAGCTTGGCTGGGACTACCTACGAGCAGTACTTC.